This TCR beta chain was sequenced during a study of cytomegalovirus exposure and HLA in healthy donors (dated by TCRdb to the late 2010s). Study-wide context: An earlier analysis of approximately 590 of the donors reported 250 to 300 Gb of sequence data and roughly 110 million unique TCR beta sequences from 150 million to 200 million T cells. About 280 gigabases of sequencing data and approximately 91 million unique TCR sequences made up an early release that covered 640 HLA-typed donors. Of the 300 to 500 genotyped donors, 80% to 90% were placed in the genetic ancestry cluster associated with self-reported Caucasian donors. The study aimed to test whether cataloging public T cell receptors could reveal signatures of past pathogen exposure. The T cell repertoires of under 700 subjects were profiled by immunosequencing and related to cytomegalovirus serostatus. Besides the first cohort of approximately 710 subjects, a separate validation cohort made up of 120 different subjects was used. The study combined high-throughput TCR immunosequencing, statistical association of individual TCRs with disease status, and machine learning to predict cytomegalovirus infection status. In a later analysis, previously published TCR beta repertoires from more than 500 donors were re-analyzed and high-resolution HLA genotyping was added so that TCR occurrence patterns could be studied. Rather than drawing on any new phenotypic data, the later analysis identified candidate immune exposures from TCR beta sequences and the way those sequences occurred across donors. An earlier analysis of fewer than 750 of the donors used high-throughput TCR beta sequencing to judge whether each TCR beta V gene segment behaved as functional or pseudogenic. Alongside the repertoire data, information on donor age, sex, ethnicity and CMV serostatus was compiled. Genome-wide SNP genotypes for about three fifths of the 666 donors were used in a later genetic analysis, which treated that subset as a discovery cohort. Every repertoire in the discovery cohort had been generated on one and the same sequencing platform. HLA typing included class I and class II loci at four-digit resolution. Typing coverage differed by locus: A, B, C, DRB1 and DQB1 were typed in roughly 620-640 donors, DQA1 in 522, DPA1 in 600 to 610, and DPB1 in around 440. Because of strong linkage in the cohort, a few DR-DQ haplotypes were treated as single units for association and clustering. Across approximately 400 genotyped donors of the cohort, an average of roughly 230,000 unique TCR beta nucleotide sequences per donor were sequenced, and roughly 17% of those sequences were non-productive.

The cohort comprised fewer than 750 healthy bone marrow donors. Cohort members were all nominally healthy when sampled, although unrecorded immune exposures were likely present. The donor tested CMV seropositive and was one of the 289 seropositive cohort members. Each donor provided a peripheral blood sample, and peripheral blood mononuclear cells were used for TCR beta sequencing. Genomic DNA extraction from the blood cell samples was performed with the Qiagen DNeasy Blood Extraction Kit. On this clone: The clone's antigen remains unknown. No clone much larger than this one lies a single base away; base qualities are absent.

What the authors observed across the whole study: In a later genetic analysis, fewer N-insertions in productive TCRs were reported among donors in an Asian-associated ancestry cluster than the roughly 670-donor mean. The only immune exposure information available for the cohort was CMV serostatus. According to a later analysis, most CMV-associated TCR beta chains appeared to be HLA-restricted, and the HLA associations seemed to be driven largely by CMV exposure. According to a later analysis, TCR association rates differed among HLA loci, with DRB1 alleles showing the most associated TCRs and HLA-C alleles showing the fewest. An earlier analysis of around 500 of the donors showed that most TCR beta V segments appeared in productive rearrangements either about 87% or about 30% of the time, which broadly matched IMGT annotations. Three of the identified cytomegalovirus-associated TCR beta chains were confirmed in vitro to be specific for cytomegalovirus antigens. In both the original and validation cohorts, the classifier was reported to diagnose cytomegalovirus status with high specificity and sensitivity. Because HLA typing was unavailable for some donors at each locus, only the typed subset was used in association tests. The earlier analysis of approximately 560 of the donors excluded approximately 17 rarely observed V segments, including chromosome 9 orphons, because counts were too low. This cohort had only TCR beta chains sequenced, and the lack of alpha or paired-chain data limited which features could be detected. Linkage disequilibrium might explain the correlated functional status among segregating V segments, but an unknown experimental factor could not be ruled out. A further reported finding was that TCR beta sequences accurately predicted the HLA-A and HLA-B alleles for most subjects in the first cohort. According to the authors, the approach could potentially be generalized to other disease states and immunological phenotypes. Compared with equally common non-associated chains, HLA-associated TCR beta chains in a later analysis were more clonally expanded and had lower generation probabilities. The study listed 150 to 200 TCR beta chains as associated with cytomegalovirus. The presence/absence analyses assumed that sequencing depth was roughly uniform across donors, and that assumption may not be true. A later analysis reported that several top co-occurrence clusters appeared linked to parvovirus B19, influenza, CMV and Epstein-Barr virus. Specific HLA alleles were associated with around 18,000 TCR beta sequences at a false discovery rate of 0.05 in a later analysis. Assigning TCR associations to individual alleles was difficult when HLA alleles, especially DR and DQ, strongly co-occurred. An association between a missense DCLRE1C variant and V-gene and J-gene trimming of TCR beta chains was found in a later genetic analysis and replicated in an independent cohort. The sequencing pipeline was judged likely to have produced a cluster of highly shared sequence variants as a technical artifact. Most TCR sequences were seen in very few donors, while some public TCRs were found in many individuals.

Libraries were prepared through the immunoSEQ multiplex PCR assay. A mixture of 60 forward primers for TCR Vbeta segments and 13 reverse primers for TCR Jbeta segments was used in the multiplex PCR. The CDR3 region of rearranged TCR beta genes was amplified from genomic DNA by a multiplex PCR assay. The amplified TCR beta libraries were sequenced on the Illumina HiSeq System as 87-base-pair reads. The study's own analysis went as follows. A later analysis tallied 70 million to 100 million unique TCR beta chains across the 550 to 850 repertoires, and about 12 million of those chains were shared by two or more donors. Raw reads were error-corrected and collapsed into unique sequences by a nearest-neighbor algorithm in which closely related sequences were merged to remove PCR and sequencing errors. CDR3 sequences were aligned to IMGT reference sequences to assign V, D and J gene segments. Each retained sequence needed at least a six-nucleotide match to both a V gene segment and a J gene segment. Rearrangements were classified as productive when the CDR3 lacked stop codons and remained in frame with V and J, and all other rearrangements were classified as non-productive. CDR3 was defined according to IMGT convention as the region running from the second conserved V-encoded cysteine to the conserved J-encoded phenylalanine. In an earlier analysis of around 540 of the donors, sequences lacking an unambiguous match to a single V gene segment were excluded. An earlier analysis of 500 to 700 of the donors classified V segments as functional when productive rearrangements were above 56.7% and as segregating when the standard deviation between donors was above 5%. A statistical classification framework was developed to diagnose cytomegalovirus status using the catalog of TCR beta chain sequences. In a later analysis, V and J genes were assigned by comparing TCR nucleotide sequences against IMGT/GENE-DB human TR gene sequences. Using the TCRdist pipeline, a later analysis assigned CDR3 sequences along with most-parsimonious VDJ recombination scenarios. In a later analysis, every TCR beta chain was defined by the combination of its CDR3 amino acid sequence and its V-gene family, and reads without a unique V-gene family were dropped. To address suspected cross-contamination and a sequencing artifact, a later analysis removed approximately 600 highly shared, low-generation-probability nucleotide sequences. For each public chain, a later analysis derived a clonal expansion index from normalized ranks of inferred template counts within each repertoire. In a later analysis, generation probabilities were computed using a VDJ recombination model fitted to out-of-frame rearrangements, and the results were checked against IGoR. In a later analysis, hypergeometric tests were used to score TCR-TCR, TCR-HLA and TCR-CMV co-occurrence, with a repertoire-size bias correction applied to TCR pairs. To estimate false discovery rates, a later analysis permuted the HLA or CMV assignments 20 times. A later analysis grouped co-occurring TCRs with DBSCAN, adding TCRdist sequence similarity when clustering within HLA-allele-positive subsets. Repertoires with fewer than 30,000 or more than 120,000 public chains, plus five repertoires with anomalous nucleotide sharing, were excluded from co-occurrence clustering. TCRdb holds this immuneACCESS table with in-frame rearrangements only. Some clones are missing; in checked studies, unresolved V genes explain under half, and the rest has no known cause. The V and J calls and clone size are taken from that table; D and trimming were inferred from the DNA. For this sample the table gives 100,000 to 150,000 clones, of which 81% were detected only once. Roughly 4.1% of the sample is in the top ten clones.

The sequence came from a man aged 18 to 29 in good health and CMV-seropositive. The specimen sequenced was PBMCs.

The nucleotide sequence is TGCGCCAGCAGCCCGGTCGGGGGGAGAGAGACCCAGTACTTC. It translates to CASSPVGGRETQYF. The sequence links TRBV5-1 to TRBJ2-5; 7 junctional bases match TRBD2. The CDR3 has 14 amino acids, counting the end cysteine and phenylalanine. Only the CDR3 region is kept as DNA, spanning 42 bases read in frame from base 1. From V the trimming removes 4 bases and from J it removes 4 bases, while the gene matches leave 7 bases of the junction unaccounted for. Reading the germline V gene gives CDR1 SGHRS and CDR2 YFSETQ.